This T cell receptor beta chain was found in a study of tumor and adjacent non-tumor tissue in lung cancer. Study information: The cohort had roughly 12 adenocarcinoma, a couple of squamous cell and 1 small cell patients.

RNA was extracted from bulk tissue without any cell sorting. Between August and November 2014, newly diagnosed, chemotherapy-naive lung cancer patients underwent thoracic surgery in China. TCRbeta libraries were built with three rounds of nested PCR, modified from ARM-PCR. TCRdb recomputed calls from the multiplex PCR reads with MiXCR, one row per CDR3 protein. The data hold over 100,000 distinct CDR3 sequences, with roughly 80% observed a single time. This clonotype was counted many times. Its antigen is as yet unknown. Study-level results: Higher tumor TCR diversity was associated with shorter survival.

In germline, CDR1 is MNHEY, CDR2 SVGEGT. Trimming took off 7 bases at V and 4 bases at J, with 19 bases between the two ends. The CDR3 has 16 amino acids. The sequence was obtained from a woman aged 60-75 years with non-small cell lung cancer. The sample consisted of lung tumor tissue. The chain carries TRBV6-2 or TRBV6-3 and TRBJ2-2; weak D call: TRBD2 (6 bases). The CDR3 DNA is TGTGCCAGCAAGGGAATGGCGGGGACTTTCACCGGGGAGCTGTTTTTT. Translated, it gives CASKGMAGTFTGELFF.